A single sample is the source of the 23 T cell receptor beta chains below, sequenced in a study of blood T cell repertoires in COVID-19. The table came from immunoSEQ multiplex PCR; TCRdb's copy has only in-frame clones and leaves some out. The repertoire holds 300,000 to 400,000 clones, with about 90% as singletons. Sequencing used peripheral blood. All receptors derive from a woman aged 18-30 years who had recovered from COVID-19.

The CDR3 spells CASSERREHNEQFF. CDR3 nucleotides: TGTGCCAGCAGTGAAAGGCGGGAACACAATGAGCAGTTCTTC. J is TRBJ2-1 and V is TRBV25-1; maybe TRBD2 (6 bases). The CDR3 loop spans 14 amino acids. Trimming took 2 bases from V and 5 from J, leaving 10 bases between them. The germline gives CDR1 MGHDK, CDR2 SYGVNS.

V usage is TRBV6-5 and J usage is TRBJ1-1, with D possibly being TRBD1 (5 bases). V was pared by 5 bases and J by 5 bases, with 15 bases between. CDR1 is MNHEY, CDR2 SVGAGI, per germline. CDR3 size: 14 residues. This CDR3 reads CASSHRGEKTEAFF. In nucleotides, the CDR3 is TGTGCCAGCAGTCATCGGGGGGAAAAGACTGAAGCTTTCTTT.

The rearrangement joins TRBV5-5 to TRBJ2-1; tentative D call: TRBD1 (5 bases). V lost 4 bases and J 9 bases, leaving 20 bases between the germline ends. Germline V gene sequence: CDR1 SGHKS, CDR2 YYEKEE (reference sequence). This CDR3 has 15 residues. Here the CDR3 reads CASSPHRGIKGEQFF. The CDR3 coding sequence is TGTGCCAGCAGCCCCCATAGGGGAATAAAGGGTGAGCAGTTCTTC.

V gene TRBV24-1 combines with J gene TRBJ2-2, with D maybe TRBD2 (5 bases). V lost 6 bases, J lost 5 bases, and 6 bases lay in between. Germline V CDR1 and CDR2: KGHDR, SFDVKD. The CDR3 sequence is 12 residues long. The CDR3 reads CATSRGTGELFF. The CDR3, as DNA: TGTGCCACCAGTCGGGGTACCGGGGAGCTGTTTTTT.

The chain employs TRBV19 and TRBJ2-1; 9 bases are shared with TRBD2. Trimming at V came to 2 bases and at J to 8 bases, leaving 7 bases not matched to a gene. The germline V gene has CDR1 LNHDA and CDR2 SQIVND (reference sequence). The CDR3 totals 15 residues. CDR3 coding DNA: TGTGCCAGTAGTATAACCAGCGGGAGGACGGATGAGCAGTTCTTC. Protein product: CASSITSGRTDEQFF.

The chain uses TRBV10-3 and TRBJ1-6; D is unresolved. This CDR3 is built from 17 residues. V lost 0 bases to trimming and J lost 7 bases, with 16 bases between them. Germline V gene sequence: CDR1 ENHRY, CDR2 SYGVKD. The CDR3 DNA reads as TGTGCCATCAGTGAGTCGATGGGGAGAGATGGGAATTCACCCCTCCACTTT. Amino acid sequence: CAISESMGRDGNSPLHF.

CDR3 loop: CASSTRLAGGVNTGELFF. In nucleotides, the CDR3 is TGTGCCAGTAGTACCAGACTAGCGGGAGGGGTAAACACCGGGGAGCTGTTTTTT. The chain is built from TRBV19 and TRBJ2-2, with 14 bases matching TRBD2. Germline V gives CDR1 LNHDA, CDR2 SQIVND (reference sequence). V gave up 4 bases and J gave up 2 bases; unmatched junction bases: 6. The CDR3 is made up of 18 amino acids.

This clone was seen just once. The J gene is TRBJ2-7, the V gene TRBV5-6, with D perhaps matching TRBD1 (6 bases). In germline, CDR1 is SGHDT, CDR2 YYEEEE. This CDR3 contains 14 residues. Deletions cut 3 bases from V and 7 bases from J, with 17 bases between. The CDR3 region is CASSYQQGQGEQYV. In DNA, the CDR3 is TGTGCCAGCAGCTATCAGCAGGGGCAGGGGGAGCAGTACGTC.

On this clone: A read error may be the cause here, since a much bigger clone is one base away. The chain combines TRBV14 with TRBJ2-2; TRBD2 matches at 12 bases. Germline loops: CDR1 SGHDN, CDR2 FVKESK. Trimming at V came to 1 base and at J to 5 bases, leaving 2 bases not matched to a gene. This CDR3 has 16 amino acids. The CDR3 spells CASSQVLAGGTGELFF. The CDR3 DNA sequence: TGTGCCAGCAGCCAAGTACTAGCGGGAGGAACCGGGGAGCTGTTTTTT.

The chain uses TRBV12-3 or TRBV12-4 and TRBJ1-2; D gene unclear. The V end was cut by 6 bases, the J end by 2 bases, with 10 bases between. The CDR3 runs to 13 residues. This chain's CDR3 is CASRPSYNYGYTF. In DNA, the CDR3 is TGTGCCAGCAGGCCCTCCTACAACTATGGCTACACCTTC.

The V gene is TRBV4-3, the J gene TRBJ2-1, with D hard to call. V was clipped by 3 bases and J by 4 bases, with 13 bases between them. There are 15 residues in the CDR3. Per the germline V gene, CDR1 is LGHNA and CDR2 is YSLEER. CDR3 DNA: TGCGCCAGCAGCCAGGTCCCCGCCGGGTACAATGAGCAGTTCTTC. Protein product: CASSQVPAGYNEQFF.

The V and J genes are TRBV6-2 or TRBV6-3 and TRBJ1-1; D gene ambiguous. CDR3 length: 16 residues. The germline V gene encodes CDR1 MNHEY and CDR2 SVGEGT. Trimming removed 4 bases at V and 4 bases at J, with 19 bases between. CDR3 amino acids: CASSLILAAGSTEAFF. CDR3 nucleotide sequence: TGTGCCAGCAGTTTGATCCTTGCGGCGGGGAGCACTGAAGCTTTCTTT.

The chain uses TRBV15 and TRBJ1-2, with TRBD1 identical over 9 bases. There are 14 residues in the CDR3. CDR1 and CDR2 (germline): LNHNV, YYDKDF (reference sequence). The ends lost 1 base at V and 10 bases at J; junction bases unmatched: 7. As DNA, the CDR3 is TGTGCCACCAGCAGAGTATCAAGGACAGGGGCCTACACCTTC. This encodes CATSRVSRTGAYTF.

V and J are TRBV5-1 and TRBJ2-3, with 9 bases identical to TRBD2. Trimming removed 1 base from V and 4 bases from J; junction bases left unmatched: 13. Germline CDR1 reads SGHRS; CDR2 reads YFSETQ. The CDR3 sequence is 18 residues long. CDR3 protein: CASSLSAALAGMADTQYF. The CDR3 bases are TGCGCCAGCAGCTTGTCTGCTGCACTAGCGGGTATGGCAGATACGCAGTATTTT. Supplemented by reference TRBV5-1 and TRBJ2-3, the full variable domain reads KAGVTQTPRYLIKTRGQQVTLSCSPISGHRSVSWYQQTPGQGLQFLFEYFSETQRNKGNFPGRFSGRQFSNSRSEMNVSTLELGDSALYLCASSLSAALAGMADTQYFGPGTRLTVL.

The gene calls are TRBV11-2 and TRBJ2-1; a weak D match, TRBD2 (5 bases). The germline CDR1 and CDR2 sequences are SGHAT and FQNNGV. Trimming took 4 bases from V and 8 from J, leaving 6 bases between them. The CDR3 has 11 residues. The CDR3 here is CASSSGYEQFF. CDR3 coding DNA: TGTGCCAGCAGCTCGGGGTATGAGCAGTTCTTC.

The rearrangement joins TRBV2 to TRBJ2-1; 14 bases map to TRBD2. V dropped 4 bases and J dropped 5; count of bases not matched to a gene: 16. This CDR3 has 20 amino acids. CDR1 is SNHLY, CDR2 FYNNEI, per germline. CDR3 region: CASSVPFTPGTSGRHNEQFF. The DNA for the CDR3 is TGTGCCAGCAGTGTGCCATTCACCCCTGGGACTAGCGGGAGACACAATGAGCAGTTCTTC.

V and J are TRBV7-2 and TRBJ1-3, with 9 positions matching TRBD1. CDR1 is SGHTA and CDR2 is FQGNSA in the germline V gene. The CDR3 runs 17 residues. V shed 5 bases and J 6 bases; nucleotides not matched to a gene: 14. The CDR3 DNA follows: TGTGCCAGCAGCATAATCCGGGACAGGGTGTTTGCAAACACCATATATTTT. Its translation is CASSIIRDRVFANTIYF.

J is TRBJ2-2 and V is TRBV11-3, with TRBD2 as a possible D gene (5 bases). V was pared by 6 bases and J by 5 bases, with 16 bases between. The CDR3 totals 15 residues. The germline gives CDR1 SGHNT, CDR2 YENEEA. The CDR3 spells CASSPNTGVTGELFF. The CDR3 DNA is TGTGCCAGCAGTCCAAATACCGGGGTTACCGGGGAGCTGTTTTTT.

The chain is built from TRBV7-2 and TRBJ1-1, with a weak D call TRBD1 (5 bases). Trimming cost V 5 bases and J 1 base, with 14 bases left between them. Germline V gene lookup returns CDR1 SGHTA and CDR2 FQGNSA. The CDR3 runs to 15 residues. The CDR3 DNA sequence: TGTGCCAGCAGCCCCCAGGGAAGGGGGAACACTGAAGCTTTCTTT. Translation gives CASSPQGRGNTEAFF. Full variable domain (remainder filled in from reference TRBV7-2 and TRBJ1-1): GAGVSQSPSNKVTEKGKDVELRCDPISGHTALYWYRQSLGQGLEFLIYFQGNSAPDKSGLPSDRFSAERTGGSVSTLTIQRTQQEDSAVYLCASSPQGRGNTEAFFGQGTRLTVV.

The rearrangement uses TRBV10-3 and TRBJ2-2; D may be TRBD2 (5 bases). The CDR3 totals 13 residues. V gave up 7 bases and J gave up 13 bases, with 19 bases separating them. Germline CDR1 is ENHRY and CDR2 is SYGVKD. CDR3 in amino acids: CAITGLGAPPLFF. The CDR3, as DNA: TGTGCCATCACCGGACTTGGCGCCCCCCCGCTGTTTTTT.

The chain uses TRBV3-1 (or the pseudogene TRBV3-2) and TRBJ2-5; unclear D gene. The CDR3 contains 17 residues. V gave up 0 bases and J gave up 7 bases, with 21 bases separating them. Germline values: CDR1 LGHDT, CDR2 YNNKEL (reference sequence). CDR3 DNA sequence: TGTGCCAGCAGCCAAGATTATATAACAGAAGAAGCAGGGACCCAGTACTTC. Its translation: CASSQDYITEEAGTQYF.

The chain combines TRBV18 with TRBJ2-1; 11 bases fit TRBD2. Germline-derived CDR1 and CDR2 are KGHSH and LQKENI. Trimming removed 5 bases from V and 9 bases from J; junction bases left unmatched: 9. The CDR3 totals 15 residues. The CDR3 loop reads CASSKGTSGAREQFF. Here the CDR3 DNA reads TGTGCCAGCTCAAAGGGGACTAGCGGAGCGCGTGAGCAGTTCTTC.

V and J are TRBV11-2 and TRBJ2-3; D is perhaps TRBD2 (5 bases). The V end was cut by 0 bases, the J end by 1 base, with 20 bases between. Germline V CDR1 and CDR2: SGHAT, FQNNGV. This CDR3 spans 19 amino acids. The CDR3, as DNA: TGTGCCAGCAGCTTAGATCGATTGGCGGACTTCTACGGCACAGATACGCAGTATTTT. Amino acids: CASSLDRLADFYGTDTQYF.